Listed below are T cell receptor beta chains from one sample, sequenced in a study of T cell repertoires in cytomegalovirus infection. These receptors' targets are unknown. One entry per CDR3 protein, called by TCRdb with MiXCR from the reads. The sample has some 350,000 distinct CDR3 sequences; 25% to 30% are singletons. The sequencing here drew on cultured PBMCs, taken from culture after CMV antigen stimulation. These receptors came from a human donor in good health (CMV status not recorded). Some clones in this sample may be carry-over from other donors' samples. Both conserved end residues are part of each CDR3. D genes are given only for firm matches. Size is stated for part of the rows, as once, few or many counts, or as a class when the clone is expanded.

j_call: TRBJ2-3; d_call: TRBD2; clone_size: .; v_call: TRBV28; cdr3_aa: CASSLIGSGPTSTDTQYF; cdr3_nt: TGTGCCAGCAGTTTAATAGGTAGCGGGCCCACTAGCACAGATACGCAGTATTTT
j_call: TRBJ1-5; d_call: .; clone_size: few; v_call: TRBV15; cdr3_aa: CATSDGPNQPQHF; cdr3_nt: TGTGCCACCAGTGACGGCCCCAATCAGCCCCAGCATTTT
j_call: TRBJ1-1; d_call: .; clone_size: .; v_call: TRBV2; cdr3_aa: CASSEGDMNTEAFF; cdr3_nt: TGTGCCAGCAGTGAGGGGGATATGAACACTGAAGCTTTCTTT
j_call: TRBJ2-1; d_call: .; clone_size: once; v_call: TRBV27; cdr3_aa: CASSRAVTYNEQFF; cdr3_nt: TGTGCCAGCAGTAGGGCCGTTACCTACAATGAGCAGTTCTTC
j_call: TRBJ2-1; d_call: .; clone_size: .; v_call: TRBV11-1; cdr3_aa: CASSFDHRDSYNEQFF; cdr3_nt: TGTGCCAGCAGCTTCGATCACAGGGACTCCTACAATGAGCAGTTCTTC
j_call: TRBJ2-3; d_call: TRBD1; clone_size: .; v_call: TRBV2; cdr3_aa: CASSEQGAGTDTQYF; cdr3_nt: TGTGCCAGCAGTGAACAGGGGGCCGGCACAGATACGCAGTATTTT
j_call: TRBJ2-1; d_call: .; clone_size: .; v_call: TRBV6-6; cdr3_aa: CASAGRAGDNEQFF; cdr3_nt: TGTGCCAGCGCTGGCCGGGCAGGGGACAATGAGCAGTTCTTC
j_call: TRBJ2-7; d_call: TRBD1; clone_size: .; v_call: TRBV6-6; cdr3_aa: CASSPYGQGGEQYF; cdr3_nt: TGTGCCAGCAGTCCTTACGGACAGGGGGGGGAGCAGTACTTC
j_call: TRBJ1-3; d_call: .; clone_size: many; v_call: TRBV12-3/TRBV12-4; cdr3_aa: CASSYGGQSSSGNTIYF; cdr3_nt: TGTGCCAGCAGTTACGGGGGGCAATCATCCTCTGGAAACACCATATATTTT
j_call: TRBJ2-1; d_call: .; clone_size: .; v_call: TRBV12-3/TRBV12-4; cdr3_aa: CASAPGPYNEQFF; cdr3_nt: TGTGCCAGCGCTCCGGGACCCTACAATGAGCAGTTCTTC
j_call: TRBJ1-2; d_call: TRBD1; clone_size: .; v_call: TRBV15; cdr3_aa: CATSPDRGSGYTF; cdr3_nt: TGTGCCACCAGCCCGGACAGGGGTAGTGGCTACACCTTC
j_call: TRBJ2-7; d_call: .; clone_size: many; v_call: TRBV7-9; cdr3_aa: CASSPEASFDEQYF; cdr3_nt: TGTGCCAGCAGCCCAGAAGCCAGCTTCGACGAGCAGTACTTC
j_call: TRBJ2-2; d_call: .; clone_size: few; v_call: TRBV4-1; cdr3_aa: CASSQDPSIPGRLNTGELFF; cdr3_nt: TGCGCCAGCAGCCAAGATCCGAGCATCCCGGGACGCTTGAACACCGGGGAGCTGTTTTTT
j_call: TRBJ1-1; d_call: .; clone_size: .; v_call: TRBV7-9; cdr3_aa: CASSRAATRLNTEAFF; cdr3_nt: TGTGCCAGCAGCCGCGCGGCGACACGACTCAACACTGAAGCTTTCTTT
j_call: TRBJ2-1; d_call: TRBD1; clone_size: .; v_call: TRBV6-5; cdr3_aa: CASSPDRVGEQFF; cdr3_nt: TGTGCCAGCAGTCCCGACAGGGTTGGTGAGCAGTTCTTC
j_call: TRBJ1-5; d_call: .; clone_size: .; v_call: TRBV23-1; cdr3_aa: CASSHLLRHLNGDQPQHF; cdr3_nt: TGCGCCAGCAGTCACCTACTAAGACACCTCAACGGGGATCAGCCCCAGCATTTT
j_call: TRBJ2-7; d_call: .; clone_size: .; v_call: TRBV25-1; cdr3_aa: CASSEFGGEQYF; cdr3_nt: TGTGCCAGCAGTGAATTTGGAGGGGAGCAGTACTTC
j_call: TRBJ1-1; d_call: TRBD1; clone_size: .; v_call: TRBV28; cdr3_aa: CASSDKSGTGFTEAFF; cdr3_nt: TGTGCCAGCAGTGATAAGTCCGGGACAGGGTTCACTGAAGCTTTCTTT
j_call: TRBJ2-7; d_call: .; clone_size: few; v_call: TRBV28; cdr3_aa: CASNTRTDPYEQYF; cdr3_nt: TGTGCCAGCAACACGAGAACGGACCCCTACGAGCAGTACTTC
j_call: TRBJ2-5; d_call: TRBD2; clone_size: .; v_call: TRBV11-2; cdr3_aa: CASSRTRGVAETQYF; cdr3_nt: TGTGCCAGCAGCCGAACGCGGGGGGTTGCGGAGACCCAGTACTTC
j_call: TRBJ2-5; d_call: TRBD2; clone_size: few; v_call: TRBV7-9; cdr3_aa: CASSSPGGTSGRAWETQYF; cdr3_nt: TGTGCCAGCAGCTCCCCAGGCGGGACTAGCGGGAGGGCCTGGGAGACCCAGTACTTC
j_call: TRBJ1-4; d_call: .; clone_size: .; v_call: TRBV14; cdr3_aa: CASSRGGAAPTNEKLFF; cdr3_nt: TGTGCCAGCAGCCGGGGAGGGGCAGCGCCAACTAATGAAAAACTGTTTTTT
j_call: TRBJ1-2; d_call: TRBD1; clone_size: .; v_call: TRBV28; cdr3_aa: CASRGDRGGGYTF; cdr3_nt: TGTGCCAGCAGGGGAGACAGGGGTGGCGGCTACACCTTC
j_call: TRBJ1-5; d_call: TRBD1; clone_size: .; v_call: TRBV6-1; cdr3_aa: CASRRTGSSNQPQHF; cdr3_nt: TGTGCCAGCAGAAGGACAGGGAGTAGCAATCAGCCCCAGCATTTT
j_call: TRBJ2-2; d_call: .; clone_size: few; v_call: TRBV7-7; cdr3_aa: CASSLKSPANTGELFF; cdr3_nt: TGTGCTAGCAGCTTAAAAAGCCCTGCGAACACCGGGGAGCTGTTTTTT
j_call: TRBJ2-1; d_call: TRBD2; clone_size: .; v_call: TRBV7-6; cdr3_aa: CASSLVTSGRDNEQFF; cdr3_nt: TGTGCCAGCAGCTTAGTAACTAGCGGGAGGGACAATGAGCAGTTCTTC
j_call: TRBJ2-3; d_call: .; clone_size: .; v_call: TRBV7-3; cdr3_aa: CASSLLGGGGTDTQYF; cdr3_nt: TGTGCCAGCAGCTTACTAGGTGGCGGGGGCACAGATACGCAGTATTTT
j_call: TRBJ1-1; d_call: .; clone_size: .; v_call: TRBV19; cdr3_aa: CATRGLTEAFF; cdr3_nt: TGTGCCACTCGGGGGCTTACTGAAGCTTTCTTT
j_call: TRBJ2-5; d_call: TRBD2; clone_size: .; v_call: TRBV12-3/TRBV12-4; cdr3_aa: CASSPTSGGIRTQYF; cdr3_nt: TGTGCCAGCAGTCCAACTAGCGGGGGGATAAGGACCCAGTACTTC
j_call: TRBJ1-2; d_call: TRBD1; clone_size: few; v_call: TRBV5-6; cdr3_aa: CASSFFGQGGSGYTF; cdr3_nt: TGTGCCAGCAGCTTTTTCGGGCAGGGGGGGAGCGGCTACACCTTC
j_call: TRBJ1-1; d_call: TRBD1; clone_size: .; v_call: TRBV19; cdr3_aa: CASSPRDSNTEAFF; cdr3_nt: TGTGCCAGTAGTCCTCGGGACAGCAACACTGAAGCTTTCTTT
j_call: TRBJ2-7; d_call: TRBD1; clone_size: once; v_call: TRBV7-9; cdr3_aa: CASSRWDSRGEQYF; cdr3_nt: TGTGCCAGCAGCAGGTGGGACAGCCGAGGGGAGCAGTACTTC
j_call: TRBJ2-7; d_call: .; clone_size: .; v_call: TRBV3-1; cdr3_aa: CASSAAGFFEQYF; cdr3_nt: TGTGCCAGCAGCGCAGCCGGGTTTTTCGAGCAGTACTTC
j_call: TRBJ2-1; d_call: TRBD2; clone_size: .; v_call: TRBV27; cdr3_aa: CASSSLAGLYNEQFF; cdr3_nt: TGTGCCAGCAGTTCCCTAGCGGGCCTCTACAATGAGCAGTTCTTC
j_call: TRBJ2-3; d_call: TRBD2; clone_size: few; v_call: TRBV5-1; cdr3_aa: CASSRPAGSGQDTQYF; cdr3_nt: TGCGCCAGCAGTCGTCCAGCGGGATCTGGGCAGGATACGCAGTATTTT
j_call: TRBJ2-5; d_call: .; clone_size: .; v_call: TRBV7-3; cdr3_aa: CASSLGAVQETQYF; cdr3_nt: TGTGCCAGCAGCTTAGGAGCGGTCCAAGAGACCCAGTACTTC
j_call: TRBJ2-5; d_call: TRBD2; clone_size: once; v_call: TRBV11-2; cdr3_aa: CASSSQGREVETQYF; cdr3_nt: TGTGCCAGCAGCTCTCAAGGGCGGGAGGTTGAGACCCAGTACTTC
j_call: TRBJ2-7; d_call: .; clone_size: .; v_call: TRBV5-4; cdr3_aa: CASSFGGVNYEQYF; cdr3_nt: TGTGCCAGCAGCTTCGGGGGAGTTAACTACGAGCAGTACTTC
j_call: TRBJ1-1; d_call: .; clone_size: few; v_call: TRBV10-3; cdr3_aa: CAISGGTEAFF; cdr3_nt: TGTGCCATCAGTGGGGGGACTGAAGCTTTCTTT
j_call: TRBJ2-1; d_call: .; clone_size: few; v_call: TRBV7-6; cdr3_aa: CASSLGTLNEQFF; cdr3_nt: TGTGCCAGCAGCTTAGGTACGCTGAATGAGCAGTTCTTC
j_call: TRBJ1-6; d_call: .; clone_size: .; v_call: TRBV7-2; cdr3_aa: CASSFRTGGSPLHF; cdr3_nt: TGTGCCAGCAGCTTTAGAACAGGAGGTTCACCCCTCCACTTT
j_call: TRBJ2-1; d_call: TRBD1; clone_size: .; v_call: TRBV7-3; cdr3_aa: CASSPLSLGGFYNEQFF; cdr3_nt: TGTGCCAGCAGCCCCCTTTCCCTAGGGGGCTTCTACAATGAGCAGTTCTTC
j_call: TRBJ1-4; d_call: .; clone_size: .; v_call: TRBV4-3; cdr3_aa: CASSQLRGPNEKLFF; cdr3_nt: TGCGCCAGCAGCCAACTACGAGGACCTAATGAAAAACTGTTTTTT
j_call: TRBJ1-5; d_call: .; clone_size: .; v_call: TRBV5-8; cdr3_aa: CASSFGSGRHSNQPQHF; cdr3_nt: TGTGCCAGCAGCTTCGGGTCGGGACGCCACAGCAATCAGCCCCAGCATTTT
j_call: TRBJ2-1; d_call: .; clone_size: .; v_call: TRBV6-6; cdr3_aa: CASSYPLYPIINEQFF; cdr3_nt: TGTGCCAGCAGTTACCCACTATACCCGATTATCAATGAGCAGTTCTTC
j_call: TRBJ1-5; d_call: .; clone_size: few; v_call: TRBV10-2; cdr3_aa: CASSEPGLDQPQHF; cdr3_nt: TGCGCCAGCAGTGAGCCCGGGCTTGATCAGCCCCAGCATTTT